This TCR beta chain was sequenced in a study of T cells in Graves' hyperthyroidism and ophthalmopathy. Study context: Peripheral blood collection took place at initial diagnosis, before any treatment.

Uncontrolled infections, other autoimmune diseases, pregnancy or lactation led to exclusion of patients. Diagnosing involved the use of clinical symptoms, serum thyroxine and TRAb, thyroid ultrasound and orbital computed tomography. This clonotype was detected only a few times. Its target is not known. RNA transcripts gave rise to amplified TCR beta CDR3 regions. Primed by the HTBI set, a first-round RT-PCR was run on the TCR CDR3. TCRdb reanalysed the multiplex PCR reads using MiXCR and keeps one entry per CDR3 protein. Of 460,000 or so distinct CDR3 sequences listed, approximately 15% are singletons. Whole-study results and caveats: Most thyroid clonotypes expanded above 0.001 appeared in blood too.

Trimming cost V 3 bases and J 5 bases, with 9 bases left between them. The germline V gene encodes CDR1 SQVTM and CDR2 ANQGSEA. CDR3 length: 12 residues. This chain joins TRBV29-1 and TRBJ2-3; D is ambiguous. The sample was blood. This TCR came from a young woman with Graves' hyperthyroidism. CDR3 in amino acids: CSVDPTRDTQYF. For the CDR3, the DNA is TGCAGCGTTGACCCGACGAGAGATACGCAGTATTTT.